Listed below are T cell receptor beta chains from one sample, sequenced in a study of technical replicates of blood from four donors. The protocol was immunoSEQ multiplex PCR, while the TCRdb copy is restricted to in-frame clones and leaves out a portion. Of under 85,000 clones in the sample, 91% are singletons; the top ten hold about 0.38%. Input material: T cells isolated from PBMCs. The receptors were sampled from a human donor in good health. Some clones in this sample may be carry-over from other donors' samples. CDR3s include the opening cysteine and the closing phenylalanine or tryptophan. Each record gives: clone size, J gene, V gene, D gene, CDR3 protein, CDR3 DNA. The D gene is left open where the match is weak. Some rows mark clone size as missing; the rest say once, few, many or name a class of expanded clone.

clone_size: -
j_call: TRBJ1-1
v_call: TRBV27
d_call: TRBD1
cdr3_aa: CASSSLWTGDDTEAFF
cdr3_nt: TGTGCCAGCAGTTCCCTATGGACAGGGGATGATACTGAAGCTTTCTTT

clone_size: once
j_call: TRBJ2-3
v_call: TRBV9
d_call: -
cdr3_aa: CASSAKPPTDTQYF
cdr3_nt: TGTGCCAGCAGCGCTAAACCCCCTACAGATACGCAGTATTTT

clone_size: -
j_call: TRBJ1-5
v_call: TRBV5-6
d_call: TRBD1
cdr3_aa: CASSTQTGVGNQPQHF
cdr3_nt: TGTGCCAGCAGTACGCAGACAGGGGTCGGCAATCAGCCCCAGCATTTT

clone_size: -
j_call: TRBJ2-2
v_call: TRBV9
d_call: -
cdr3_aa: CASRLPQGAGELFF
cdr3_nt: TGTGCCAGCAGGCTACCACAGGGCGCCGGGGAGCTGTTTTTT

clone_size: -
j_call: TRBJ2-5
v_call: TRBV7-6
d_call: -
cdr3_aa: CASSPQETQYF
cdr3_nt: TGTGCCAGCAGCCCGCAAGAGACCCAGTACTTC

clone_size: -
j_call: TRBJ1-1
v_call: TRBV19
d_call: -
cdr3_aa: CASSIGARGNTEAFF
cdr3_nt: TGTGCCAGTAGTATTGGGGCCAGGGGGAACACTGAAGCTTTCTTT

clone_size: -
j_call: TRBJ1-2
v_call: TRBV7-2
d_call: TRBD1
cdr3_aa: CASTPGTGHGYTF
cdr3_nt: TGTGCCAGCACCCCCGGGACAGGGCATGGCTACACCTTC

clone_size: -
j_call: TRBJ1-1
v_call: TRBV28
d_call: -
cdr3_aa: CASSLEQGNTEAFF
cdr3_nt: TGTGCCAGCAGCCTAGAACAGGGGAACACTGAAGCTTTCTTT

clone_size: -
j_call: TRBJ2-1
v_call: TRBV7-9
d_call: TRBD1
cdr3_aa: CASTTGGYSYNEQFF
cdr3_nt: TGTGCCAGCACCACAGGGGGCTACTCCTACAATGAGCAGTTCTTC

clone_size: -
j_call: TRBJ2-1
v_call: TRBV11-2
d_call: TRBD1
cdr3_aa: CASSYGTGKFF
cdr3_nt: TGTGCCAGCAGCTATGGGACAGGGAAGTTCTTC

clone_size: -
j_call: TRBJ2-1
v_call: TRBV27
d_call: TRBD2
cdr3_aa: CASSLSGEGPYEQFF
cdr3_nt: TGTGCCAGCAGTTTATCGGGGGAGGGCCCCTATGAGCAGTTCTTC

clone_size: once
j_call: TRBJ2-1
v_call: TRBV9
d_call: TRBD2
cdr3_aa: CASSEDFTSGTINEQFF
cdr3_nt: TGTGCCAGCAGCGAGGATTTTACTAGCGGGACAATCAATGAGCAGTTCTTC

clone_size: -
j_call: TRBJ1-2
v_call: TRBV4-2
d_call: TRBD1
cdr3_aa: CASSQNMGQKENGYTF
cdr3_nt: TGTGCCAGCAGCCAAAACATGGGACAGAAGGAGAATGGCTACACCTTC

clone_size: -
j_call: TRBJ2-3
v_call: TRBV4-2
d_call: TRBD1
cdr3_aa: CASSPTGGTQYF
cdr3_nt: TGTGCCAGCAGCCCGACAGGGGGTACGCAGTATTTT

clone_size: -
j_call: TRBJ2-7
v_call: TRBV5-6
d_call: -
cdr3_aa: CASSLWHAYEQYF
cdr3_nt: TGTGCCAGCAGCTTGTGGCATGCCTACGAGCAGTACTTC

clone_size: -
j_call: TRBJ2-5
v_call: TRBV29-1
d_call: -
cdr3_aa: CSQYTGTSETQYF
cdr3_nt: TGCAGCCAGTATACAGGGACAAGTGAGACCCAGTACTTC

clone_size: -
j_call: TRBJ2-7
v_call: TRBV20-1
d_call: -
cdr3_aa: CSARDRSEQYF
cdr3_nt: TGCAGTGCTAGAGATCGGAGCGAGCAGTACTTC

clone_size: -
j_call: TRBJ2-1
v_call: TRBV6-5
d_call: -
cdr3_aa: CASIGQRNNEQFF
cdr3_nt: TGTGCCAGCATCGGACAGAGAAACAATGAGCAGTTCTTC

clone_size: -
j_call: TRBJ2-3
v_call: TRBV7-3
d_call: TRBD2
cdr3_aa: CASSLGTSGIANTQYF
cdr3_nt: TGTGCCAGCAGCTTGGGGACTAGCGGGATCGCAAATACGCAGTATTTT

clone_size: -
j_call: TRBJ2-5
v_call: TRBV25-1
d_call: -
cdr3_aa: CASTLWGLETQYF
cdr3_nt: TGTGCCAGCACTTTGTGGGGGCTGGAGACCCAGTACTTC

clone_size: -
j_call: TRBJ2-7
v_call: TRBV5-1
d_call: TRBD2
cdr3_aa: CASSLGGGIPYEQYF
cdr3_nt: TGCGCCAGCAGCTTGGGCGGGGGGATCCCCTACGAGCAGTACTTC

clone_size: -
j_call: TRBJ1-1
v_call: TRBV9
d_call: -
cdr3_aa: CASSVAGGVNTEAFF
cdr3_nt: TGTGCCAGCAGCGTAGCGGGGGGCGTGAACACTGAAGCTTTCTTT

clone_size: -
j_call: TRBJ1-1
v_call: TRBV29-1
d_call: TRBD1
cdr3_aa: CSIKQGASTEAFF
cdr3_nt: TGCAGCATCAAACAGGGGGCAAGCACTGAAGCTTTCTTT

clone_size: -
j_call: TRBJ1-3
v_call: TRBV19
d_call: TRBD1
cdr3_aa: CATKDRGSSGNTIYF
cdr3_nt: TGTGCCACAAAGGACAGGGGTTCTTCAGGAAACACCATATATTTT

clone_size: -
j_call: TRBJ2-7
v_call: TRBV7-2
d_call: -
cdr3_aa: CASSFRYEQYF
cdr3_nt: TGTGCCAGCAGCTTCCGTTACGAGCAGTACTTC

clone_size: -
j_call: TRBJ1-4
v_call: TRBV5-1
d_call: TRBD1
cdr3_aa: CASSLDRGATNEKLFF
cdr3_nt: TGCGCCAGCAGCTTGGACAGGGGTGCAACTAATGAAAAACTGTTTTTT

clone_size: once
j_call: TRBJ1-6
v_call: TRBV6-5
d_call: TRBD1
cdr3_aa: CASSPRDSRNSPLHF
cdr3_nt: TGTGCCAGCAGCCCTCGGGACAGCAGAAATTCACCCCTCCACTTT

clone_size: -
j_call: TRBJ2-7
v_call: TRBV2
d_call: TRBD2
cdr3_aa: CASSEDTLSGSSLPEQYF
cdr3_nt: TGTGCCAGCAGTGAAGATACTCTCAGCGGGAGTTCTCTCCCCGAGCAGTACTTC

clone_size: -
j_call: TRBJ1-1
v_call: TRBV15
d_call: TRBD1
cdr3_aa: CATSRVKWGQGGTFF
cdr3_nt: TGTGCCACCAGCAGAGTCAAGTGGGGACAGGGGGGAACTTTCTTT

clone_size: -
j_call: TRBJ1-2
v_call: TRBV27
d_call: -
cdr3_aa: CASSLGGNYGYTF
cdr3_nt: TGTGCCAGCAGTTTGGGAGGGAACTATGGCTACACCTTC

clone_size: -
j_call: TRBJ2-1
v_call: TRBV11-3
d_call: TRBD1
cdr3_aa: CASSRTGDNEQFF
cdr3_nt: TGTGCCAGCAGCCGAACAGGGGACAATGAGCAGTTCTTC

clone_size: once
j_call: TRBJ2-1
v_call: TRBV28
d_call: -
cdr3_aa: CASGTRTRRHNEQFF
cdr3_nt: TGTGCCAGCGGGACTCGGACTCGACGACACAATGAGCAGTTCTTC

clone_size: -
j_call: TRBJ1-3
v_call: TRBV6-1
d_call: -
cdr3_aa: CASSEQGLSGNTIYF
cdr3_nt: TGTGCCAGCAGTGAACAGGGCCTCTCTGGAAACACCATATATTTT

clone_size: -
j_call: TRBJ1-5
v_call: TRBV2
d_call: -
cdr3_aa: CASRTGREVQPQHF
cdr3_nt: TGTGCCAGCAGGACGGGACGGGAGGTACAGCCCCAGCATTTT

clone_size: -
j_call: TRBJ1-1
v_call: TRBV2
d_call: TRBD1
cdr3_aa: CASSPGTGHTEAFF
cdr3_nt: TGTGCCAGCAGTCCAGGGACAGGGCACACTGAAGCTTTCTTT

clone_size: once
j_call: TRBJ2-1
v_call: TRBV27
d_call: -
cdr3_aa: CASISSGPYNEQFF
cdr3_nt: TGTGCCAGCATCTCGTCGGGTCCCTACAATGAGCAGTTCTTC

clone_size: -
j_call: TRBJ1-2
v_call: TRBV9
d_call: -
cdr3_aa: CASSGQTGLYGYTF
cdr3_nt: TGTGCCAGCAGCGGACAAACAGGGCTCTATGGCTACACCTTC

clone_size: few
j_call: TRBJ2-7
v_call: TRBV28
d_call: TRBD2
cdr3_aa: CASSTGTIPYEQYF
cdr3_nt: TGTGCCAGCAGTACCGGGACTATCCCCTACGAGCAGTACTTC

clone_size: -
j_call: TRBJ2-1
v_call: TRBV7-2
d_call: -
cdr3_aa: CASSPGRGNEQFF
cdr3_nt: TGTGCCAGCAGCCCAGGTCGGGGGAATGAGCAGTTCTTC

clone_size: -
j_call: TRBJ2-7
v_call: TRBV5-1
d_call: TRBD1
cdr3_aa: CASSGTVGGEQYF
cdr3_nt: TGCGCCAGCTCCGGGACAGTCGGCGGGGAGCAGTACTTC

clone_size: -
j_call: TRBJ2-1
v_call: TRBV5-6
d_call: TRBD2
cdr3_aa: CASSRGGHDNEQFF
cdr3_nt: TGTGCCAGCAGCCGGGGAGGGCACGACAATGAGCAGTTCTTC

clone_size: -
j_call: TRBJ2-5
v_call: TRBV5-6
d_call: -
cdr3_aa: CASSPVGPETQYF
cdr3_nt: TGTGCCAGCAGCCCAGTGGGCCCGGAGACCCAGTACTTC

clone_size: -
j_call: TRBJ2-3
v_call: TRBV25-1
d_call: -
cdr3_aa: CASSGIGVGTDTQYF
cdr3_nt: TGTGCCAGCAGTGGTATCGGGGTTGGAACAGATACGCAGTATTTT

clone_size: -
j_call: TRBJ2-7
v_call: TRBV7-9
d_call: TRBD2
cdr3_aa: CASSFDGSGTEQYF
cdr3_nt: TGTGCCAGCAGCTTCGACGGTAGCGGGACCGAGCAGTACTTC

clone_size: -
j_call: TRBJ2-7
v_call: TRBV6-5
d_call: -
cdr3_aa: CASSRDAFYEQYF
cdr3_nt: TGTGCCAGCAGTCGGGATGCATTCTACGAGCAGTACTTC

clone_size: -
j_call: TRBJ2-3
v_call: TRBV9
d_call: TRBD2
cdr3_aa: CASSPQSGTSTDTQYF
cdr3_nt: TGTGCCAGCAGCCCACAAAGCGGGACTAGCACAGATACGCAGTATTTT

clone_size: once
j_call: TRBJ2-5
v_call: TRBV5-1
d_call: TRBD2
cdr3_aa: CASSLPGGQETQYF
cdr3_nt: TGCGCCAGCAGCTTGCCGGGAGGCCAAGAGACCCAGTACTTC